This T cell receptor (beta chain) was obtained from a study of blood T cell repertoires in COVID-19. Looking at the study overall: There were acute and convalescent COVID-19 samples, and they came from the United States, Italy and Spain. Sources were T cells, B-cell-depleted T cells, or PBMCs; the material itself was cDNA or gDNA.

Germline V gene sequence: CDR1 LGHDT, CDR2 YNNKEL (reference sequence). Trimming removed 3 bases at V and 0 bases at J, with 9 bases between. The CDR3 totals 15 residues. Original analysis: Estimation of nucleated cell counts was performed using reference gene primer amplification. TCRdb keeps only in-frame clones here, not all; method: immunoSEQ multiplex PCR. That table supplies the V and J calls and clone size; D and trimming were determined from the DNA. The sample shows roughly 340,000 clones, 89% of them seen only once. In Seattle, patients joined the study during active infection and were tracked longitudinally.

The receptor was derived from a woman aged 25 to 39 with COVID-19, enrolled during active disease. The sequenced sample consisted of peripheral blood. The chain joins TRBV3-1 (or the pseudogene TRBV3-2) to TRBJ2-4, with a weak D call TRBD1 (6 bases). The CDR3 spells CASSHNRVAKNIQYF. DNA of the CDR3: TGTGCCAGCAGCCATAACAGGGTAGCCAAAAACATTCAGTACTTC.